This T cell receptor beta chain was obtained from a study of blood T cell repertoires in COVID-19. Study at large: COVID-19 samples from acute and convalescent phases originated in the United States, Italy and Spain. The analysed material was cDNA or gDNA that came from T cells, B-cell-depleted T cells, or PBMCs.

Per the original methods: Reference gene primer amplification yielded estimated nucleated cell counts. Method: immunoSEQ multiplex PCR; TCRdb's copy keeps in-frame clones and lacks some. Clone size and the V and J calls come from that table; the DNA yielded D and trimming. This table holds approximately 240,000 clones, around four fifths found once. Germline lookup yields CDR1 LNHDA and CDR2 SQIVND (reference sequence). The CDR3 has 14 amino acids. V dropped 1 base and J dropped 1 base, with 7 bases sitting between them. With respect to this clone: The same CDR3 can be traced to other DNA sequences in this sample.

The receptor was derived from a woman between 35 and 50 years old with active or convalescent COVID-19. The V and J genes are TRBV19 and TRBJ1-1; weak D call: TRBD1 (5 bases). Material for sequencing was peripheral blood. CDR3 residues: CASSIGTGNTEAFF. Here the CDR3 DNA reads TGTGCCAGTAGTATAGGTACAGGGAACACTGAAGCTTTCTTT.